The 11 T cell receptor beta chains reported below all come from one sample, sequenced in a study of CD8+ T cells in alopecia areata. Extraction and reverse transcription of RNA yielded cDNA as the sequencing template. Here immunoSEQ multiplex PCR was the method, and the copy in TCRdb shows in-frame clones only, minus some. In the table there are about 200,000 clones, roughly three fifths of which are singletons. This sample's treatment: oral pan-JAK inhibitor, 5-10 mg twice daily. The starting material was CD4+ T cells sorted from blood, obtained at week 4, from a patient treated with tofacitinib. These receptor sequences come from a human donor with alopecia areata.

In its sample, this clone was seen a few times. The chain carries TRBV23-1 and TRBJ2-7, with D perhaps matching TRBD2 (6 bases). TRBV23-1 is annotated as an ORF whose role is uncertain. CDR3 length equals 13 residues. V was cut by 5 bases and J by 3 bases, with 11 bases left in between. The CDR3 DNA reads as TGCGCCAGCAGTTCGCGGGACGGCTACGAGCAGTACTTC. This sequence encodes CASSSRDGYEQYF.

V usage is TRBV5-1 and J usage is TRBJ2-5; tentatively, D is TRBD2 (5 bases). The CDR3 runs 15 residues. Trimming cost V 5 bases and J 1 base, with 15 bases left between them. Germline V gene lookup returns CDR1 SGHRS and CDR2 YFSETQ. The CDR3 is CASRLAGMSQETQYF. DNA for the CDR3: TGCGCCAGCAGGCTCGCGGGCATGAGCCAAGAGACCCAGTACTTC.

In this sample, this clone turned up a few times. This chain connects TRBV11-1 to TRBJ1-2; no clear D. Germline loops: CDR1 SGHAT, CDR2 FQDESV (reference sequence). Trimming left V 8 bases short and J 8 bases short, with 15 bases between. This CDR3 region has 12 residues. The chain's CDR3 is CASPSAEGGYTF. The DNA of the CDR3 is TGTGCCAGCCCGTCCGCCGAGGGAGGCTACACCTTC. Looking up the rest from reference TRBV11-1 and TRBJ1-2 gives the full variable domain: EAEVAQSPRYKITEKSQAVAFWCDPISGHATLYWYRQILGQGPELLVQFQDESVVDDSQLPKDRFSAERLKGVDSTLKIQPAELGDSAMYLCASPSAEGGYTFGSGTRLTVV.

This clone showed up just a few times. The CDR3 DNA is TGTGCCAGCAGCGATCCGGGACAGACCATTTTGGATACGCAGTATTTT. Translating it yields CASSDPGQTILDTQYF. This chain links TRBV5-4 with TRBJ2-3; 7 bases line up with TRBD1. Looked up from germline, CDR1 is SGHNT and CDR2 is YYREEE (reference sequence). The J segment lost 6 bases and the V segment lost 4 bases, leaving 14 bases of the junction unmatched. This CDR3 comprises 16 residues.

DNA of the CDR3: TGTGCCAGCAGTTACGGGACACCTAACTATGGCTACACCTTC. This sequence encodes CASSYGTPNYGYTF. This chain connects TRBV6-5 to TRBJ1-2; weak D call: TRBD1 (6 bases). Per the germline V gene, CDR1 is MNHEY and CDR2 is SVGAGI. The V end lost 2 bases, the J end lost 0 bases, and 7 bases lay between the germline ends. The CDR3 runs to 14 residues.

Concerning this clone itself: At the DNA level, this CDR3 is encoded by other sequences in the same sample as well. The chain uses TRBV30 and TRBJ2-7, with a weak D call TRBD1 (6 bases). V lost 0 bases and J 4 bases, leaving 7 bases between the germline ends. CDR3 length: 12 amino acids. The germline V gene has CDR1 GTSNPN and CDR2 SVGIG (reference sequence). The CDR3: CAWSVGGYEQYF. CDR3 DNA sequence: TGTGCCTGGAGTGTAGGGGGATACGAGCAGTACTTC.

The genes are TRBV6-4 and TRBJ1-1; D is possibly TRBD1 (5 bases). Trimming took off 8 bases at V and 4 bases at J, with 14 bases between the two ends. CDR3 length: 13 residues. Germline CDR1 is MRHNA and CDR2 is SNTAGT. The CDR3 region is CASSLERGTEAFF. The CDR3 DNA is TGTGCCAGCTCGCTGGAGAGGGGCACTGAAGCTTTCTTT.

Written as DNA, the CDR3 is TGTGCCAGCAGCTTAGTCGGGACGGGTAACTATGGCTACACCTTC. It translates to CASSLVGTGNYGYTF. This chain connects TRBV5-6 to TRBJ1-2, with D perhaps matching TRBD1 (5 bases). CDR1 SGHDT and CDR2 YYEEEE come from the germline V gene. Trimming stripped 2 bases from V and 1 base from J, with 12 bases between. The CDR3 totals 15 residues.

V gene TRBV14 combines with J gene TRBJ2-5; 8 bases match TRBD1. V lost 11 bases, J lost 1 base, and 12 bases stayed unmatched. Germline V gene data show CDR1 as SGHDN and CDR2 as FVKESK. CDR3 length: 15 residues. CDR3: CASSKWGQVQETQYF. The CDR3 nucleotides read TGTGCCTCCTCCAAGTGGGGACAGGTCCAAGAGACCCAGTACTTC.

The chain couples TRBV6-6 to TRBJ2-2; D unclear. The V gene's germline CDR1 is MNHNY and CDR2 SVGAGI (reference sequence). The CDR3 has 15 residues. The V gene lost 2 bases and the J gene lost 1 base, with 8 bases spanning the gap. The CDR3 region is CASSYQSVNTGELFF. In DNA, the CDR3 is TGTGCCAGCAGTTACCAATCCGTGAACACCGGGGAGCTGTTTTTT.

The V gene is TRBV5-1, the J gene TRBJ2-7; 11 nucleotides line up with TRBD2. The CDR3 consists of 15 residues. Germline CDR1 SGHRS, CDR2 YFSETQ. Trimming at V came to 0 bases and at J to 6 bases, leaving 5 bases not matched to a gene. The CDR3 DNA reads as TGCGCCAGCAGCTTGGGGCTAGCGGGGGGAAGCGAGCAGTACTTC. Translating gives CASSLGLAGGSEQYF.